This T cell receptor beta chain was recovered during a study of blood T cell repertoires in COVID-19. Study background: COVID-19 samples collected from the United States, Italy and Spain covered acute and convalescent phases.

Trimming shortened V by 3 bases and J by 9 bases, and 20 bases separated the two germline ends. Looked up from germline, CDR1 is KGHDR and CDR2 is SFDVKD. The CDR3 loop spans 16 amino acids. Some clones are missing from TCRdb's copy, which holds only in-frame ones; the method was immunoSEQ multiplex PCR. The data show over 150,000 clones, over 75% seen once. This TCR was sampled from a man aged 65 to 85 with acute or convalescent COVID-19. The chain carries TRBV24-1 and TRBJ2-1; D is possibly TRBD2 (5 bases). The sequenced sample was peripheral blood. The chain's CDR3 is CATSDAGRGSFSEQFF. In nucleotides, the CDR3 is TGTGCCACCAGTGATGCAGGTCGGGGATCCTTCAGTGAGCAGTTCTTC.